Below are 15 T cell receptor beta chains sequenced from a single sample in a study of T cell clonotyping in hematopoietic cell transplantation. Clones were read by immunoSEQ multiplex PCR, and TCRdb kept only the in-frame ones, dropping some. The table has approximately 9,300 clones, about four fifths seen once. The specimen comprised PBMCs, sampled at the time of graft-versus-host disease after allogeneic stem cell transplant. The receptors were gathered from a male patient in his sixties or seventies who had an allogeneic stem cell transplant from an unrelated donor, so the T cells may come from the graft donor. Some clones in this sample may be carry-over from other donors' samples.

This chain uses TRBV2 with TRBJ1-2, with no clear D. Germline V lookup: CDR1 SNHLY, CDR2 FYNNEI. The CDR3 runs to 12 residues. V was clipped by 4 bases and J by 2 bases, with 5 bases between them. The CDR3 nucleotides are TGTGCCAGCAGTGCAGAAAACTATGGCTACACCTTC. This translates into CASSAENYGYTF.

The V call is TRBV13, the J call TRBJ1-4; D not certain. The CDR3 totals 15 residues. Trimming cost V 5 bases and J 7 bases, with 17 bases left between them. Germline lookup yields CDR1 PRHDT and CDR2 FYEKMQ (reference sequence). Here the CDR3 reads CASSVADHLSEKLFF. The CDR3 region has the DNA TGTGCCAGCAGCGTAGCAGACCATCTTAGTGAAAAACTGTTTTTT.

The rearrangement joins TRBV28 to TRBJ2-5, with TRBD1 matching over 7 bases. Per the germline V gene, CDR1 is MDHEN and CDR2 is SYDVKM. There are 13 residues in the CDR3. Trimming took 5 bases from V and 7 from J; bases not matched to a gene: 7. The CDR3 DNA reads TGTGCCAGCAGTCAGGGGGTGGTATGGACCCAGTACTTC. Translated, it gives CASSQGVVWTQYF.

Only a few counts were recorded for this clone. The chain employs TRBV19 and TRBJ1-1; D remains unclear. This CDR3 has 13 amino acids. The germline V gene has CDR1 LNHDA and CDR2 SQIVND (reference sequence). The germline V and J ends were trimmed by 9 bases and 4 bases, with 15 bases remaining between them. The CDR3: CASAPWGPTEAFF. DNA for the CDR3: TGTGCCAGCGCCCCCTGGGGTCCCACTGAAGCTTTCTTT. The full variable domain, its missing parts supplied by reference TRBV19 and TRBJ1-1, is DGGITQSPKYLFRKEGQNVTLSCEQNLNHDAMYWYRQDPGQGLRLIYYSQIVNDFQKGDIAEGYSVSREKKESFPLTVTSAQKNPTAFYLCASAPWGPTEAFFGQGTRLTVV.

The rearrangement uses TRBV4-3 and TRBJ2-7; a possible D gene is TRBD1 (6 bases). The CDR3 is made up of 14 amino acids. Trimming took 0 bases from V and 4 from J, leaving 10 bases between them. Germline assignment: CDR1 LGHNA and CDR2 YSLEER. CDR3 sequence: CASSQEGAAYEQYF. For the CDR3, the DNA is TGCGCCAGCAGCCAAGAGGGGGCGGCGTACGAGCAGTACTTC.

The rearrangement joins TRBV4-1 to TRBJ2-7, with TRBD1 matching 7 bases. V lost 6 bases to trimming and J lost 5 bases; unmatched junction nucleotides: 10. Germline CDR1 MGHRA, CDR2 YSYEKL. The CDR3 has 14 amino acids. CDR3 loop: CASSPEGQWDEQYF. The CDR3 nucleotides are TGCGCCAGCAGTCCCGAGGGACAGTGGGACGAGCAGTACTTC.

This rearrangement joins TRBV7-2 to TRBJ1-4; TRBD1 matches 7 bases. The germline CDR1 and CDR2 sequences are SGHTA and FQGNSA. With 6 bases clipped from V and 7 bases from J, the junction kept 5 bases outside the gene matches. The CDR3 is 13 amino acids. CDR3 sequence: CASREGAGEKLFF. The CDR3 region has the DNA TGTGCCAGCAGGGAGGGGGCCGGTGAAAAACTGTTTTTT.

The chain joins TRBV4-3 to TRBJ2-7; D is unclear. V lost 1 base, J lost 7 bases, and 11 bases lay in between. This CDR3 is built from 13 residues. Germline loops: CDR1 LGHNA, CDR2 YSLEER. As DNA, the CDR3 is TGCGCCAGCAGCCAAGGGATCCTGCAGGAGCAGTACTTC. Protein sequence: CASSQGILQEQYF.

The rearrangement uses TRBV5-1 and TRBJ2-2, with D possibly being TRBD1 (6 bases). The CDR3 is 14 amino acids. V lost 7 bases and J 1 base, leaving 11 bases between the germline ends. Germline CDR1 SGHRS, CDR2 YFSETQ. The CDR3 sequence: CASADRKNTGELFF. The CDR3 nucleotides are TGCGCCAGCGCAGACAGGAAGAACACCGGGGAGCTGTTTTTT.

This clone was recorded only once. This chain joins TRBV5-4 and TRBJ1-1, with unresolved D. CDR3 length equals 14 residues. The ends were cut back, 4 bases at V and 2 bases at J, with 12 bases in the middle. Germline V CDR1 and CDR2: SGHNT, YYREEE (reference sequence). The CDR3 loop is CASSRLSLNTEAFF. The CDR3 DNA reads TGTGCCAGCAGCAGGCTATCCCTAAACACTGAAGCTTTCTTT.

The V gene is TRBV4-1, the J gene TRBJ1-6, with 7 positions matching TRBD1. Trimming at V came to 4 bases and at J to 6 bases, leaving 6 bases not matched to a gene. The CDR3 covers 15 residues. Germline CDR1 reads MGHRA; CDR2 reads YSYEKL. CDR3 loop: CASSPQGSVNSPLHF. In DNA, the CDR3 is TGCGCCAGCAGCCCACAGGGGTCCGTTAATTCACCCCTCCACTTT.

DNA of the CDR3: TGTGCCAGCAGCCTCCTAGCAACCGGGGAGCTGTTTTTT. Its protein is CASSLLATGELFF. This chain joins TRBV7-3 and TRBJ2-2, with D maybe TRBD2 (5 bases). The germline V gene encodes CDR1 SGHTA and CDR2 FQGTGA. This CDR3 contains 13 residues. Deletions cut 5 bases from V and 5 bases from J, with 9 bases between.

The chain links TRBV19 to TRBJ2-7; D is undetermined. This CDR3 has 15 residues. Germline assignment: CDR1 LNHDA and CDR2 SQIVND (reference sequence). V lost 5 bases to trimming and J lost 0 bases, with 14 bases between them. CDR3 coding DNA: TGTGCCAGTAGTTATCGGGCCGGATACTCCTACGAGCAGTACTTC. It yields the protein CASSYRAGYSYEQYF.

The rearrangement links TRBV30 to TRBJ1-2; D ambiguous. V was trimmed by 7 bases and J by 2 bases, leaving 8 bases between them. Germline CDR1 is GTSNPN and CDR2 is SVGIG (reference sequence). CDR3 length equals 11 residues. The DNA for the CDR3 is TGTGCCTCTCAAATAAACTATGGCTACACCTTC. Its protein product is CASQINYGYTF.

The chain recombines TRBV11-2 with TRBJ2-2, with 13 bases fitting TRBD2. From germline, CDR1 is SGHAT and CDR2 FQNNGV. This CDR3 has 19 amino acids. The ends lost 4 bases at V and 4 bases at J; junction bases unmatched: 12. CDR3 nucleotide sequence: TGTGCCAGCAGCTCAGACGGACTAGCGGGGGCCGGGAGCACCGGGGAGCTGTTTTTT. It codes for CASSSDGLAGAGSTGELFF.